Listed below are T cell receptor beta chains from one sample, sequenced in a study of cytomegalovirus exposure and HLA in healthy donors. The assay was immunoSEQ multiplex PCR, and TCRdb's table has in-frame clones only and misses some. This sample has about 280,000 clones; 80% to 90% occur once, and the top ten carry less than 2.5%. The sequenced sample consisted of PBMCs. Receptors originate from a young woman in good health and CMV-seronegative. The CDR3 runs from the conserved cysteine through the conserved F or W. The order of the fields is CDR3 DNA, CDR3 protein, D gene, clone size, J gene, V gene. A D gene is named only where the DNA matches it firmly. Clone size is given for some rows only: seen once, a few or many times, or a class if the clone is expanded.

TGTGCCAGCATGGGAGAAAACACTAATGAAAAACTGTTTTTT | CASMGENTNEKLFF | . | . | TRBJ1-4 | TRBV2
TGTGCCAGCTCACCACCCATAGATATCCACACCGGGGAGCTGTTTTTT | CASSPPIDIHTGELFF | . | once | TRBJ2-2 | TRBV18
TGTGCCAGCAGTTATCTTTGGCGGATGGAGACCCAGTACTTC | CASSYLWRMETQYF | . | . | TRBJ2-5 | TRBV6-5
TGTGCCAGTAGGACACAGGGGCCGGGCACTGAAGCTTTCTTT | CASRTQGPGTEAFF | TRBD1 | . | TRBJ1-1 | TRBV19
TGTGCCAGCCCAGGACAGGGAGCTTCCGATGGCTACACCTTC | CASPGQGASDGYTF | TRBD1 | . | TRBJ1-2 | TRBV18
TGTGCCAGTGGCAGGGGTGGGACTAATGAAAAACTGTTTTTT | CASGRGGTNEKLFF | . | . | TRBJ1-4 | TRBV19
TGTGCCAGCAGTCACAGGGAGGGAGCCGGGGAGCTGTTTTTT | CASSHREGAGELFF | . | . | TRBJ2-2 | TRBV27
TGTGCCAGCAGCTTCCCCCGGGACAGGGGCTACGAGCAGTACTTC | CASSFPRDRGYEQYF | TRBD1 | . | TRBJ2-7 | TRBV7-9
TGTGCCAGCAGGACTGAACCGACAGCAATGAACACTGAAGCTTTCTTT | CASRTEPTAMNTEAFF | . | . | TRBJ1-1 | TRBV5-4
TGTGCCAGCAGTTTGATCCTAGTGTCCGGCGGTTATAATTCACCCCTCCACTTT | CASSLILVSGGYNSPLHF | . | . | TRBJ1-6 | TRBV27
TGCAGCGTTGATAGGGGGCTTCTGAGGAAGGGGGTTTCTTACAATGAGCAGTTCTTC | CSVDRGLLRKGVSYNEQFF | TRBD1 | . | TRBJ2-1 | TRBV29-1
TGTGCCAGCAGCTTATGGGGGGTGACAGATACGCAGTATTTT | CASSLWGVTDTQYF | . | . | TRBJ2-3 | TRBV7-2
TGTGCCAGTAGTATTCCTGGACTAGGAAAGACCCAGTACTTC | CASSIPGLGKTQYF | TRBD2 | . | TRBJ2-5 | TRBV19
TGTTCCAGCAGCTTCCCCACCAGGGGGAATATGAACACCGGGGAGCTGTTTTTT | CSSSFPTRGNMNTGELFF | TRBD1 | . | TRBJ2-2 | TRBV7-9
TGTGCCAGCAGCTTAGTTAGCGGGGGGGCCGATGAGCAGTTCTTC | CASSLVSGGADEQFF | TRBD2 | once | TRBJ2-1 | TRBV7-9
TGTGCCAGCTCACCGGGGACAGGGGGTTCTGAAGCTTTCTTT | CASSPGTGGSEAFF | TRBD1 | . | TRBJ1-1 | TRBV18
TGTGCCAGCAGTTACTCGGGGACATCCAACTATGGCTACACCTTC | CASSYSGTSNYGYTF | . | . | TRBJ1-2 | TRBV6-5